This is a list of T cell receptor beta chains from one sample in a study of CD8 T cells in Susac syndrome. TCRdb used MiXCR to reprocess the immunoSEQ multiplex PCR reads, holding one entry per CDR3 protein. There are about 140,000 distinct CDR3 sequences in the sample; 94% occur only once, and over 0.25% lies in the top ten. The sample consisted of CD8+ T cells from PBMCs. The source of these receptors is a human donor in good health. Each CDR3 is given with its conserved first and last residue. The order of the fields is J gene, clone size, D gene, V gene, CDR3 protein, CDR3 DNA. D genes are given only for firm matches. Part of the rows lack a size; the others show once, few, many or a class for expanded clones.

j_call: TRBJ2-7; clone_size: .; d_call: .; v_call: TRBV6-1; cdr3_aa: CASMKGRYEQYF; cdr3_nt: TGTGCCAGCATGAAAGGGCGCTACGAGCAGTACTTC
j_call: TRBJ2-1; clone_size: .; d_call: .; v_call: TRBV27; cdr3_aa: CASSNGGYYNEQFF; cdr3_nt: TGTGCCAGCAGTAACGGGGGCTACTACAATGAGCAGTTCTTC
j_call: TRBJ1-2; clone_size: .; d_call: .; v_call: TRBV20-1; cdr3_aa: CSASIAHAEAYGYTF; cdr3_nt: TGCAGTGCTAGTATCGCCCACGCCGAGGCCTATGGCTACACCTTC
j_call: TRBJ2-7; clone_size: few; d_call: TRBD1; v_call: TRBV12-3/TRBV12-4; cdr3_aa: CASSSGTGNYEQYF; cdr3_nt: TGTGCCAGCAGTTCCGGGACAGGTAACTACGAGCAGTACTTC
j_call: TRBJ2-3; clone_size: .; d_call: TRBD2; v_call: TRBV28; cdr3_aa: CASSLSASGAGIDTQYF; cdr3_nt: TGTGCCAGCAGTTTAAGTGCTAGCGGGGCCGGAATAGATACGCAGTATTTT
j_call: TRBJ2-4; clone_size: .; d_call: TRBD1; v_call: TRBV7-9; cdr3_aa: CASSSPGQGSGIQYF; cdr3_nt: TGTGCCAGCAGCTCCCCGGGACAGGGTTCTGGCATTCAGTACTTC
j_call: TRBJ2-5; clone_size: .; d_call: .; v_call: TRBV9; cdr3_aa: CASSSLGGSEEETQYF; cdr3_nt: TGTGCCAGCAGCTCCCTAGGGGGGAGTGAAGAAGAGACCCAGTACTTC
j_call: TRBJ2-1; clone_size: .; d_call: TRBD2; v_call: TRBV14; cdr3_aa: CASSRESRESGNEQFF; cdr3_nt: TGTGCCAGCAGCCGCGAATCGCGGGAGTCGGGCAATGAGCAGTTCTTC
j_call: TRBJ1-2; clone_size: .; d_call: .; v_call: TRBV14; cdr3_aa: CASSRWGVGRKDGYTF; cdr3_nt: TGTGCCAGCAGCCGATGGGGCGTGGGTCGGAAGGATGGCTACACCTTC
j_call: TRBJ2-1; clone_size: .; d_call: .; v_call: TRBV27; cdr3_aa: CASSFFLWGDEQFF; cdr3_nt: TGTGCCAGCAGTTTCTTCTTGTGGGGGGATGAGCAGTTCTTC
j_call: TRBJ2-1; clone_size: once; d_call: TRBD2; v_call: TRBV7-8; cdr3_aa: CASSSHGTTPYNEQFF; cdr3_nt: TGTGCCAGCAGCTCACACGGGACTACCCCTTACAATGAGCAGTTCTTC
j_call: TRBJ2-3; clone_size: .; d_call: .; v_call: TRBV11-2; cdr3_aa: CASTQGATSTDTQYF; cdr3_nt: TGTGCCAGCACCCAGGGCGCAACTAGCACAGATACGCAGTATTTT
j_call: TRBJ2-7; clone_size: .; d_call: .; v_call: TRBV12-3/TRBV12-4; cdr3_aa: CASSPQGHEQYF; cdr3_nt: TGTGCCAGCAGCCCACAGGGTCACGAGCAGTACTTC
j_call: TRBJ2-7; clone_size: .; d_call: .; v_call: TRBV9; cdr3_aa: CASSKGVSAAYEQYF; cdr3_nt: TGTGCCAGTTCAAAAGGGGTTTCGGCGGCCTACGAGCAGTACTTC
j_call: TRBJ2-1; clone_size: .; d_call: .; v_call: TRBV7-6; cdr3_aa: CASSLSGAAYSYNEQFF; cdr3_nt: TGTGCCAGCAGCTTATCGGGAGCGGCCTACTCCTACAATGAGCAGTTCTTC
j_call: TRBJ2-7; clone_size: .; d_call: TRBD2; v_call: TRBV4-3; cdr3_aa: CASSQEREAYEQYF; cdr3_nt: TGCGCCAGCAGCCAAGAGCGGGAGGCCTACGAGCAGTACTTC
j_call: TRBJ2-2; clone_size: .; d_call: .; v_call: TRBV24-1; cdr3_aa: CATSDLPGDGELFF; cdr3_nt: TGTGCCACCAGTGATCTCCCGGGCGACGGGGAGCTGTTTTTT
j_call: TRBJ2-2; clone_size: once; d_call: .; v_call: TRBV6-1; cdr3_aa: CASSEPALNTGELFF; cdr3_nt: TGTGCCAGCAGTGAACCGGCTCTGAACACCGGGGAGCTGTTTTTT
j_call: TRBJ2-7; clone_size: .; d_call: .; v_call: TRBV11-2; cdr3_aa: CASSLLTYEQYF; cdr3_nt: TGTGCCAGCAGCTTACTCACCTACGAGCAGTACTTC
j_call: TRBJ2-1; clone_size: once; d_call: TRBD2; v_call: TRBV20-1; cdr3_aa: CSARDGNSGNEQFF; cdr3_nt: TGCAGTGCTAGAGATGGGAATAGCGGGAATGAGCAGTTCTTC
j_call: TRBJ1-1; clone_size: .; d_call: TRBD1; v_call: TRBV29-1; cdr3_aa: CSVEATGGYTEAFF; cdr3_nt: TGCAGCGTTGAAGCTACAGGGGGCTATACTGAAGCTTTCTTT
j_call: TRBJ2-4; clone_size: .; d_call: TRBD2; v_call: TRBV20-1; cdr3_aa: CSARDFAGVPNIQYF; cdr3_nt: TGCAGTGCTAGAGATTTTGCGGGAGTGCCAAACATTCAGTACTTC
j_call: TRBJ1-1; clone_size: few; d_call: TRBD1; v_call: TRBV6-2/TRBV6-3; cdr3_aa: CASSPTGLNTEAFF; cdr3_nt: TGTGCCAGCTCACCGACAGGGCTGAACACTGAAGCTTTCTTT
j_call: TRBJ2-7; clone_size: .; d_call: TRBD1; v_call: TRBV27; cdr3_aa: CASSFIIDRGIPSYEQYF; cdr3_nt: TGTGCCAGCAGTTTCATAATAGACAGGGGTATCCCCTCCTACGAGCAGTACTTC
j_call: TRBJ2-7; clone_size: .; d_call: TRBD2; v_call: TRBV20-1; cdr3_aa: CSARRLGGEALWEQYF; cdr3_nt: TGCAGTGCTAGAAGGTTGGGGGGGGAGGCACTTTGGGAGCAGTACTTC
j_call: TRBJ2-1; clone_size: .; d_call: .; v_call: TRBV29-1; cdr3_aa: CSGESDPKYNEQFF; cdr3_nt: TGCAGCGGGGAGTCGGACCCAAAATACAATGAGCAGTTCTTC